These 17 T cell receptor beta chains share one sample of origin, sequenced in a study of post-analysis software for immune sequencing data. TCR beta cDNA libraries had unique molecular identifiers. Via MiXCR, TCRdb re-called the PCR reads, giving one row per CDR3 protein. The sample contains 450,000 to 700,000 distinct CDR3 sequences, 44% of which appear only once. Findings of the study overall: Included in a set of five TRBV segments more frequent in patients than controls were TRBV5-6, TRBV5-1 and TRBV20-1.

No antigen is known for these receptors. Sequencing was performed on blood. These receptors were collected from a girl aged 5-17 years with multiple sclerosis.

The genes are TRBV12-3 or TRBV12-4 and TRBJ2-4; perhaps TRBD2 as D (7 bases). V lost 1 base, J lost 0 bases, and 13 bases lay in between. The CDR3 runs to 17 residues. The CDR3 is CASSLGGGPLAKNIQYF. The CDR3 DNA follows: TGTGCCAGCAGTTTAGGGGGGGGGCCTCTAGCCAAAAACATTCAGTACTTC.

The chain uses TRBV29-1 and TRBJ1-2; D gene unclear. The CDR3 consists of 12 residues. The V and J ends lost 3 bases and 5 bases respectively, with 10 bases between them. CDR1 and CDR2 (germline): SQVTM, ANQGSEA. CDR3: CSVDGPGYGYTF. The CDR3 bases are TGCAGCGTTGACGGGCCCGGATATGGCTACACCTTC.

This clonotype has more than one count but fewer than ten. The V call is TRBV5-1, the J call TRBJ2-1, with 11 bases identical to TRBD2. The V gene's germline CDR1 is SGHRS and CDR2 YFSETQ. Trimming removed 0 bases from V and 4 bases from J; junction bases left unmatched: 3. This CDR3 contains 16 residues. CDR3 sequence reads: CASSLDTSGGYNEQFF. The CDR3 DNA sequence: TGCGCCAGCAGCTTGGATACTAGCGGGGGTTACAATGAGCAGTTCTTC. The whole variable domain, remainder taken from reference TRBV5-1 and TRBJ2-1, is KAGVTQTPRYLIKTRGQQVTLSCSPISGHRSVSWYQQTPGQGLQFLFEYFSETQRNKGNFPGRFSGRQFSNSRSEMNVSTLELGDSALYLCASSLDTSGGYNEQFFGPGTRLTVL.

The V gene is TRBV12-3 or TRBV12-4, the J gene TRBJ2-5, with D possibly called TRBD1 or TRBD2 (5 bases each). This CDR3 contains 12 residues. Trimming left V 7 bases short and J 11 bases short, with 17 bases between. CDR3 sequence (DNA): TGTGCCAGCACCGGGACCTCCTCTCGGCAGTACTTC. Its translation is CASTGTSSRQYF.

V usage is TRBV10-2 and J usage is TRBJ2-4, with 13 nucleotides matching TRBD2. The better agreement between TRBJ2-7 and the DNA end casts doubt on the J call. Looked up from germline, CDR1 is WSHSY and CDR2 is SAAADI. The CDR3 length is 14 residues. For the CDR3, the DNA is TGCGCCAGCAGCGGACTAGCGGGGGAGTACGAGCAGTACTTC. Its protein product is CASSGLAGEYEQYF.

The rearrangement links TRBV7-9 to TRBJ2-1; TRBD1 matches at 12 bases. V lost 3 bases to trimming and J lost 8 bases; unmatched junction nucleotides: 11. The length of the CDR3 is 17 residues. Germline assignment: CDR1 SEHNR and CDR2 FQNEAQ (reference sequence). CDR3 protein: CASSLGWDRGPYDEQFF. The CDR3 nucleotides are TGTGCCAGCAGCTTGGGATGGGACAGGGGGCCGTACGATGAGCAGTTCTTC.

This clonotype was counted only a few times. The V and J genes are TRBV20-1 and TRBJ2-7, with 7 positions matching TRBD1. V shed 0 bases and J 4 bases; nucleotides not matched to a gene: 9. The length of the CDR3 is 15 residues. The V gene's germline CDR1 is DFQATT and CDR2 SNEGSKA (reference sequence). The CDR3 coding sequence is TGCAGTGCTAGAGATCCCAGACAGGGCTCTTACGAGCAGTACTTC. It yields the protein CSARDPRQGSYEQYF.

In this sample, this clonotype turned up once. This clone may be a read error of a much larger clone one base away. The V call is TRBV7-7, the J call TRBJ2-5; TRBD2 is a possible D gene (6 bases). V lost 1 base and J lost 4, with 16 bases in between. Germline V gene lookup returns CDR1 SSHAT and CDR2 FNYEAQ (reference sequence). The CDR3 runs to 16 residues. The CDR3 DNA sequence: TGTGCCAGCAGCTTAGGAAGGACATGGGGAGGAGAGACCCAGTACTTC. Its protein product is CASSLGRTWGGETQYF.

The rearrangement uses TRBV29-1 and TRBJ2-1, with 7 positions matching TRBD2. Germline V gene data show CDR1 as SQVTM and CDR2 as ANQGSEA. The CDR3 totals 13 residues. V shed 5 bases and J 3 bases; nucleotides not matched to a gene: 4. Here the CDR3 reads CSVRGVFYNEQFF. The CDR3 region has the DNA TGCAGCGTTCGGGGGGTCTTCTACAATGAGCAGTTCTTC.

The V and J genes are TRBV2 and TRBJ1-2; TRBD1 agrees at 12 bases. Trimming at V came to 6 bases and at J to 7 bases, leaving 12 bases not matched to a gene. CDR3 length: 16 amino acids. Germline values: CDR1 SNHLY, CDR2 FYNNEI. The chain's CDR3 is CASSTGTGGDIAGYTF. The CDR3 nucleotides are TGTGCCAGCAGCACCGGGACAGGGGGCGATATCGCTGGCTACACCTTC.

This sequence joins TRBV11-2 and TRBJ2-3; 9 bases line up with TRBD2. V lost 4 bases to trimming and J lost 2 bases; unmatched junction nucleotides: 10. In germline, CDR1 is SGHAT, CDR2 FQNNGV. This CDR3 contains 17 residues. Here the CDR3 DNA reads TGTGCCAGCAGCTCCCTGGCGGCGGGGGGGATCACAGATACGCAGTATTTT. Its translation: CASSSLAAGGITDTQYF.

This chain connects TRBV10-3 to TRBJ2-5; D remains unclear. This CDR3 spans 15 amino acids. Trimming cost V 6 bases and J 3 bases, with 17 bases left between them. Germline V gives CDR1 ENHRY, CDR2 SYGVKD. Written as DNA, the CDR3 is TGTGCCATCAGCGTTCTTGGACGGTCTGAAGAGACCCAGTACTTC. It codes for CAISVLGRSEETQYF.

On this clonotype: Possible read error: a much larger clone is one base away. The chain links TRBV12-3 or TRBV12-4 to TRBJ2-7, with D unclear. This CDR3 has 12 residues. CDR3 in amino acids: CAGSLLSYEQYF. Here the CDR3 DNA reads TGTGCCGGCAGTTTACTTTCCTACGAGCAGTACTTC.

The chain couples TRBV12-3 or TRBV12-4 to TRBJ2-1, with a tentative D call TRBD2 (5 bases). Trimming shortened V by 5 bases and J by 5 bases, and 16 bases separated the two germline ends. This CDR3 region has 15 residues. The CDR3 is CASSLQRSRNNEQFF. The CDR3 DNA sequence: TGTGCCAGCAGTCTTCAGCGGTCCCGAAACAATGAGCAGTTCTTC.

This chain links TRBV5-1 with TRBJ2-1; TRBD2 aligns across 11 bases. V lost 5 bases to trimming and J lost 0 bases; unmatched junction nucleotides: 1. This CDR3 is built from 15 residues. CDR1 and CDR2 from the germline V gene are SGHRS and YFSETQ. Here the CDR3 reads CASSSGGDSYNEQFF. The CDR3 DNA follows: TGCGCCAGCAGTAGCGGGGGGGACTCCTACAATGAGCAGTTCTTC. Combining the CDR3 with reference TRBV5-1 and TRBJ2-1 gives the whole variable domain KAGVTQTPRYLIKTRGQQVTLSCSPISGHRSVSWYQQTPGQGLQFLFEYFSETQRNKGNFPGRFSGRQFSNSRSEMNVSTLELGDSALYLCASSSGGDSYNEQFFGPGTRLTVL.

The chain uses TRBV12-3 or TRBV12-4 and TRBJ2-3; D is ambiguous. The CDR3 runs 13 residues. The V and J ends lost 6 bases and 2 bases respectively, with 9 bases between them. The chain's CDR3 is CASSRRPTDTQYF. The CDR3 DNA sequence: TGTGCCAGCAGCAGACGACCCACAGATACGCAGTATTTT.

V usage is TRBV29-1 and J usage is TRBJ1-1, with a tentative D call TRBD1 (5 bases). V lost 5 bases to trimming and J lost 2 bases, with 12 bases between them. This CDR3 spans 13 amino acids. CDR1 is SQVTM, CDR2 ANQGSEA, per germline. The CDR3 loop is CSVSFGANTEAFF. CDR3 in DNA: TGCAGCGTTTCATTTGGGGCTAACACTGAAGCTTTCTTT.